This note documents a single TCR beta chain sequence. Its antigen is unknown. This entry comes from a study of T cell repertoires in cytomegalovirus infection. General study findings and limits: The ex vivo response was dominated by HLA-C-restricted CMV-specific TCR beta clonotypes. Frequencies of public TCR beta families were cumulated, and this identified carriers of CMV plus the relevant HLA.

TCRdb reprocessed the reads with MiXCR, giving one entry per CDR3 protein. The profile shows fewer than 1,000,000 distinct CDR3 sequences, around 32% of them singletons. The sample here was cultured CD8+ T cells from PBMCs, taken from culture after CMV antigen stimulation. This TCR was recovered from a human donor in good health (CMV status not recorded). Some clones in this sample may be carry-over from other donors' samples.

CDR3 loop: CSATGQVAVNEQFF. In DNA, the CDR3 is TGCAGTGCGACGGGACAGGTGGCGGTGAATGAGCAGTTCTTC. This chain links TRBV20-1 with TRBJ2-1, with 8 bases lining up with TRBD1. With 6 bases clipped from V and 7 bases from J, the junction kept 11 bases outside the gene matches. The CDR3 extends over 14 amino acids. Germline CDR1 and CDR2: DFQATT and SNEGSKA (reference sequence).